The 23 T cell receptor beta chains below come from one sample, sequenced in a study of shared clonotypes between healthy human individuals. Assay used: immunoSEQ multiplex PCR; TCRdb lists only in-frame clones, some missing. The sample carries some 2.3 million clones, approximately 95% recorded once. Sequenced material: naive CD4+ T cells from PBMCs. Subset here: CD45RA+ positively selected. These receptor sequences come from a man younger than 35 in good health. Some clones in this sample may be carry-over from other donors' samples.

This clone was observed once. The rearrangement links TRBV6-4 to TRBJ2-1; TRBD1 matches 9 bases. This CDR3 region has 15 residues. Germline CDR1 MRHNA, CDR2 SNTAGT. Trimming cost V 4 bases and J 8 bases; bases outside gene matches: 9. In DNA form, the CDR3 reads TGTGCCAGCAGTGTCCGGGACAGGGCTTTCGATGAGCAGTTCTTC. Its protein product is CASSVRDRAFDEQFF.

This chain uses TRBV29-1 with TRBJ2-3; no clear D gene. Germline CDR1 and CDR2: SQVTM and ANQGSEA. CDR3 size: 13 residues. The V gene lost 3 bases and the J gene lost 0 bases, with 7 bases spanning the gap. The CDR3 DNA reads as TGCAGCGTTGAGTCAGTGAGCACAGATACGCAGTATTTT. Translation: CSVESVSTDTQYF.

This sequence joins TRBV5-1 and TRBJ2-4; 7 nucleotides match TRBD2. Germline values: CDR1 SGHRS, CDR2 YFSETQ. The CDR3 extends over 14 amino acids. The V and J ends lost 4 bases and 7 bases, in that order; junction bases with no gene match: 8. DNA for the CDR3: TGCGCCAGCAGCCCCGTCGGTAGCGGGAACATTCAGTACTTC. Its protein is CASSPVGSGNIQYF.

The chain has TRBV10-3 and TRBJ2-1, with D hard to call. The CDR3 length is 14 residues. Germline V CDR1 and CDR2: ENHRY, SYGVKD. V shed 7 bases and J shed 2 bases, with 12 bases lying between them. CDR3 bases: TGTGCCATCACCCTGGGATTAACCTACAATGAGCAGTTCTTC. As protein: CAITLGLTYNEQFF.

CDR3 region: CASSVDGTSGVGYTF. CDR3 DNA: TGCGCCAGCAGCGTGGACGGGACCTCCGGGGTGGGCTACACCTTC. The V and J genes are TRBV5-1 and TRBJ1-2, with a possible D match to TRBD1 (5 bases). V shed 4 bases and J shed 8 bases, with 21 bases lying between them. Germline assignment: CDR1 SGHRS and CDR2 YFSETQ. The CDR3 extends over 15 amino acids.

This chain uses TRBV29-1 with TRBJ2-1; D is possibly TRBD1 (6 bases). Trimming shortened V by 4 bases and J by 10 bases, and 17 bases separated the two germline ends. Germline CDR1 is SQVTM and CDR2 is ANQGSEA. The CDR3 runs to 13 residues. The CDR3 region has the DNA TGCAGCGTTGTTAAGGGGGTGCTCGGGGAGCAGTTCTTC. Its protein is CSVVKGVLGEQFF.

This clone was recorded a few times. Other nucleotide sequences from this sample produce the same CDR3. The chain recombines TRBV7-9 with TRBJ2-7; D is undetermined. The CDR3 spans 11 residues. Between the trimmed V and J ends, which lost 4 bases and 2 bases, there was a span of 3 bases. Per the germline V gene, CDR1 is SEHNR and CDR2 is FQNEAQ (reference sequence). The DNA for the CDR3 is TGTGCCAGCAGCTCCGCCTACGAGCAGTACTTC. Amino acid sequence: CASSSAYEQYF.

The genes are TRBV28 and TRBJ1-5; D perhaps matches TRBD1 (6 bases). Germline CDR1 and CDR2: MDHEN and SYDVKM. CDR3 length equals 14 residues. Trimming removed 3 bases at V and 4 bases at J, with 10 bases between. CDR3 protein: CASSFGQPNQPQHF. CDR3 nucleotide sequence: TGTGCCAGCAGTTTCGGACAGCCAAATCAGCCCCAGCATTTT.

In the case of this clone: Other DNA sequences in the same sample also yield this CDR3. The chain combines TRBV7-2 with TRBJ2-3; D is undetermined. The germline gives CDR1 SGHTA, CDR2 FQGNSA. This CDR3 comprises 12 residues. V was cut by 5 bases and J by 0 bases, with 3 bases left in between. DNA for the CDR3: TGTGCCAGCAGCCTAAGCACAGATACGCAGTATTTT. Translated, it gives CASSLSTDTQYF. Combining the CDR3 with reference TRBV7-2 and TRBJ2-3 gives the whole variable domain GAGVSQSPSNKVTEKGKDVELRCDPISGHTALYWYRQSLGQGLEFLIYFQGNSAPDKSGLPSDRFSAERTGGSVSTLTIQRTQQEDSAVYLCASSLSTDTQYFGPGTRLTVL.

The chain couples TRBV6-4 to TRBJ2-6; 9 bases are shared with TRBD2. Germline V CDR1 and CDR2: MRHNA, SNTAGT. Trimming took 10 bases from V and 4 from J; bases not matched to a gene: 14. This CDR3 contains 17 residues. The DNA of the CDR3 is TGTGCCACCCCGGCGGGAGGGTTGATGGAAGGGGCCAACGTCCTGACTTTC. Encoded protein: CATPAGGLMEGANVLTF.

V usage is TRBV5-1 and J usage is TRBJ2-7; 9 nucleotides match TRBD1. Germline V gives CDR1 SGHRS, CDR2 YFSETQ. The CDR3 extends over 16 amino acids. V lost 0 bases and J lost 0; bases outside the gene matches: 4. The CDR3 is CASSLDGQGSSYEQYF. CDR3 nucleotides: TGCGCCAGCAGCTTGGATGGACAGGGGAGCTCCTACGAGCAGTACTTC.

The chain has TRBV18 and TRBJ2-6, with no clear D. V was clipped by 2 bases and J by 0 bases, with 8 bases between them. Germline V gene data show CDR1 as KGHSH and CDR2 as LQKENI. This CDR3 has 16 residues. DNA of the CDR3: TGTGCCAGCTCACCAGGCAGGCTCTCTGGGGCCAACGTCCTGACTTTC. Amino acids: CASSPGRLSGANVLTF.

The chain combines TRBV7-3 with TRBJ2-3; D call uncertain. The CDR3 sequence is 15 residues long. In germline, CDR1 is SGHTA, CDR2 FQGTGA. Trimming pared 1 base from V and 1 base from J, leaving 9 bases between. CDR3 protein: CASSLNVGGTDTQYF. The CDR3 DNA reads as TGTGCCAGCAGCTTAAATGTGGGCGGCACAGATACGCAGTATTTT.

This clone was counted a single time. This sequence joins TRBV28 and TRBJ1-5; 10 bases align to TRBD1. This CDR3 comprises 15 residues. V was clipped by 5 bases and J by 7 bases; unmatched bases: 8. Germline CDR1 and CDR2: MDHEN and SYDVKM. The CDR3 coding sequence is TGTGCCAGCAGTCGGGACAGGGGATTTCACCAGCCCCAGCATTTT. This translates into CASSRDRGFHQPQHF.

The V call is TRBV4-3, the J call TRBJ2-5, with D perhaps assigned TRBD1 or TRBD2 (5 bases each). The DNA end favors TRBJ2-7, so the J call may be wrong. Germline CDR1 and CDR2: LGHNA and YSLEER. The CDR3 is 15 residues long. As DNA, the CDR3 is TGCGCCAGCAGCCAAAAAGGGCAGGGAGTATACGAGCAGTACTTC. This encodes CASSQKGQGVYEQYF.

The V gene is TRBV19, the J gene TRBJ2-2; D is perhaps TRBD1 or TRBD2 (6 bases each). The CDR3 covers 15 residues. The germline gives CDR1 LNHDA, CDR2 SQIVND (reference sequence). V lost 7 bases and J 5 bases, leaving 17 bases between the germline ends. CDR3 in DNA: TGTGCCAGTACTAAACCGGGGGCTGAAACCGGGGAGCTGTTTTTT. Amino acid sequence: CASTKPGAETGELFF.

This chain connects TRBV28 to TRBJ2-2; 7 positions match TRBD2. This CDR3 is 14 amino acids long. Trimming took 7 bases from V and 7 from J; bases not matched to a gene: 9. Germline-derived CDR1 and CDR2 are MDHEN and SYDVKM. This CDR3 reads CASTGGVVDGELFF. The CDR3 DNA sequence: TGTGCCAGCACGGGAGGTGTGGTTGACGGGGAGCTGTTTTTT.

This sequence joins TRBV5-8 and TRBJ1-4; D is unresolved. CDR3 length: 14 amino acids. CDR1 and CDR2 (germline): SGHTS, YDEGEE. The V and J ends lost 6 bases and 0 bases respectively, with 9 bases between them. The CDR3 DNA sequence: TGTGCCAGCACCTACACCTCAACTAATGAAAAACTGTTTTTT. Translating gives CASTYTSTNEKLFF.

This chain links TRBV29-1 with TRBJ2-7; possible D gene TRBD2, 5 bases. V lost 7 bases and J lost 0, with 10 bases in between. CDR3 size: 12 residues. CDR1 and CDR2 from the germline V gene are SQVTM and ANQGSEA. The CDR3 region is CSAKDFSYEQYF. CDR3 nucleotide sequence: TGCAGCGCCAAGGACTTCTCCTACGAGCAGTACTTC.

As for this clone: Other DNA sequences in this specimen translate into the identical CDR3. V usage is TRBV15 and J usage is TRBJ2-7; D is uncertain. Germline V gene lookup returns CDR1 LNHNV and CDR2 YYDKDF (reference sequence). V was clipped by 0 bases and J by 3 bases, with 3 bases between them. There are 12 residues in the CDR3. The CDR3 here is CATSRDNYEQYF. The CDR3 DNA sequence: TGTGCCACCAGCAGAGATAACTACGAGCAGTACTTC.

Concerning this clone itself: This specimen includes other DNA sequences encoding the same CDR3. J is TRBJ2-4 and V is TRBV4-1, with 15 bases identical to TRBD2. The germline CDR1 and CDR2 sequences are MGHRA and YSYEKL. This CDR3 comprises 18 residues. Trimming cost V 4 bases and J 0 bases; bases outside gene matches: 4. The DNA for the CDR3 is TGCGCCAGCAGCCCGGGACTAGCGGGAGGATTAGCCAAAAACATTCAGTACTTC. It is translated as CASSPGLAGGLAKNIQYF.

CDR3 DNA sequence: TGTGCCAGCAGTTTAGGGACTTTCCAAGGCAATGAGCAGTTCTTC. Amino acid sequence: CASSLGTFQGNEQFF. The chain links TRBV28 to TRBJ2-1; maybe TRBD2 (6 bases). This CDR3 has 15 residues. V lost 2 bases, J lost 6 bases, and 14 bases lay in between. In germline, CDR1 is MDHEN, CDR2 SYDVKM. The full variable domain, in which reference TRBV28 and TRBJ2-1 provide the parts outside the CDR3, is DVKVTQSSRYLVKRTGEKVFLECVQDMDHENMFWYRQDPGLGLRLIYFSYDVKMKEKGDIPEGYSVSREKKERFSLILESASTNQTSMYLCASSLGTFQGNEQFFGPGTRLTVL.

The V and J genes are TRBV2 and TRBJ2-5; D possibly corresponds to TRBD1 (5 bases). Germline V gene data show CDR1 as SNHLY and CDR2 as FYNNEI. There are 13 residues in the CDR3. The V gene lost 5 bases and the J gene lost 3 bases, with 10 bases spanning the gap. As DNA, the CDR3 is TGTGCCAGCAGTCAAGAACAGGAAGAGACCCAGTACTTC. It specifies CASSQEQEETQYF.